A selection of T cell receptor beta chains follows, all from one sample in a study of shared clonotypes between healthy human individuals. Profiled with immunoSEQ multiplex PCR; TCRdb holds only in-frame clones, not every one. The top ten clones hold 0.37% of a sample with 2 million to 2.5 million clones, around 93% of them seen once. Input material: naive CD4+ T cells from PBMCs. The receptors derive from a young man in good health. Some clones in this sample may be carry-over from other donors' samples. Both conserved end residues are part of each CDR3. D genes are given only for firm matches. Where a row states a size, it is once, few, many or the class of an expanded clone; other rows omit it.

TRBD2	NA	16	TRBV5-8	TRBJ2-7	CASSLDGSGRTYEQYF	TGTGCCAGCAGCTTGGATGGTAGCGGGAGAACCTACGAGCAGTACTTC
TRBD1	NA	14	TRBV10-3	TRBJ1-2	CAISETDRGLGYTF	TGTGCCATCAGTGAGACGGACAGGGGGCTGGGCTACACCTTC
NA	NA	14	TRBV27	TRBJ2-5	CASRSQGRPETQYF	TGTGCCAGCCGAAGTCAGGGTCGTCCAGAGACCCAGTACTTC
TRBD2	NA	16	TRBV7-2	TRBJ2-5	CASSLDGVAGWETQYF	TGTGCCAGCAGCTTAGATGGGGTAGCGGGATGGGAGACCCAGTACTTC
NA	NA	14	TRBV15	TRBJ2-7	CATSNKGYSYEQYF	TGTGCCACCAGCAACAAAGGTTATTCCTACGAGCAGTACTTC
NA	NA	18	TRBV11-2	TRBJ2-3	CASSPRNWGEASTDTQYF	TGTGCCAGCAGTCCCAGGAACTGGGGGGAGGCAAGCACAGATACGCAGTATTTT
NA	NA	17	TRBV7-2	TRBJ2-2	CASSRGPYALNTGELFF	TGTGCCAGCAGCCGCGGGCCTTACGCCCTGAACACCGGGGAGCTGTTTTTT
TRBD2	NA	13	TRBV19	TRBJ2-3	CASSIFSSGGEHF	TGTGCCAGTAGTATTTTCTCTAGCGGAGGGGAGCATTTT
TRBD2	NA	16	TRBV6-6	TRBJ2-1	CASIPLSGGQWNEQFF	TGTGCCAGCATTCCCCTATCGGGAGGGCAGTGGAATGAGCAGTTCTTC
TRBD2	NA	16	TRBV6-1	TRBJ2-7	CASSALGGAYTGEQYF	TGTGCCAGCAGTGCCCTCGGGGGGGCCTATACGGGTGAGCAGTACTTC
NA	NA	15	TRBV11-3	TRBJ2-1	CASSAGGASYNEQFF	TGTGCCAGCAGCGCCGGGGGCGCCTCCTACAATGAGCAGTTCTTC
TRBD1	once	17	TRBV19	TRBJ2-5	CASSPPQGTGGWETQYF	TGTGCCAGTAGTCCCCCTCAGGGGACAGGGGGGTGGGAGACCCAGTACTTC
NA	once	10	TRBV20-1	TRBJ2-7	CSVGPGEQYF	TGCAGTGTCGGGCCGGGGGAGCAGTACTTC
NA	NA	13	TRBV18	TRBJ1-5	CASAGSFNQPQHF	TGTGCCAGCGCGGGGTCATTTAATCAGCCCCAGCATTTT
NA	NA	15	TRBV5-1	TRBJ2-1	CASSSVRGSYNEQFF	TGCGCCAGCAGCTCGGTCCGGGGCTCCTACAATGAGCAGTTCTTC
NA	few	11	TRBV20-1	TRBJ2-1	CSATWGDEQFF	TGCAGTGCAACCTGGGGGGATGAGCAGTTCTTC